Here is one T cell receptor beta chain with its context. The sample comes from a study of blood T cell repertoires in COVID-19. Across the whole study: The United States, Italy and Spain supplied acute and convalescent COVID-19 samples. T cells, B-cell-depleted T cells, or PBMCs provided the cDNA or gDNA that served as material.

Per the authors' pipeline: Estimated nucleated cell counts came from reference gene primer amplification. Some clones are missing from TCRdb's copy, which holds only in-frame ones; the method was immunoSEQ multiplex PCR. V and J calls and clone size come straight from that table; D and trimming were deduced from the DNA. Altogether about 340,000 clones are present, around nine tenths being singletons, with the ten largest covering around 7.9%. Enrolled during active infection, Seattle patients were then followed longitudinally. Germline values: CDR1 MNHNY, CDR2 SVGAGI (reference sequence). V was clipped by 4 bases and J by 6 bases, with 13 bases between them. This CDR3 comprises 14 residues.

This sequence was found in a woman between 70 and 85 years old with COVID-19, enrolled during active disease. The material sequenced was peripheral blood. The chain has TRBV6-6 and TRBJ2-1; D is perhaps TRBD2 (5 bases). The CDR3, as DNA: TGTGCCAGCAGTTCATCCGGGATTGGCAATGAGCAGTTCTTC. Its protein is CASSSSGIGNEQFF.